A single sample gave rise to the 19 T cell receptor beta chains below, sequenced in a study of shared clonotypes between healthy human individuals. Assay: immunoSEQ multiplex PCR; the TCRdb copy retains only in-frame clones and omits some. The sample contains fewer than 1.6 million clones, approximately 98.5% of which appear only once. Source material: naive CD4+ T cells sorted from blood. The subset: CD45RA+ positively selected. The receptors come from a man aged 25 to 40 in good health.

This sequence joins TRBV7-9 and TRBJ1-5; D is ambiguous. Germline CDR1 and CDR2: SEHNR and FQNEAQ (reference sequence). The CDR3 is made up of 16 amino acids. The germline V and J ends were trimmed by 5 bases and 1 base, with 15 bases remaining between them. The CDR3 DNA reads TGTGCCAGCAGCCGATTGGGAGATTCGAGCAATCAGCCCCAGCATTTT. It translates to CASSRLGDSSNQPQHF.

The chain is built from TRBV6-6 and TRBJ1-2; D is possibly TRBD1 (5 bases). Germline V lookup: CDR1 MNHNY, CDR2 SVGAGI (reference sequence). V lost 8 bases and J lost 0, with 16 bases in between. CDR3 length equals 15 residues. CDR3 residues: CASSITGLANYGYTF. Written as DNA, the CDR3 is TGTGCCAGCTCGATAACAGGCCTAGCTAACTATGGCTACACCTTC.

The J gene is TRBJ2-7, the V gene TRBV9; the D call may be TRBD1 or TRBD2 (5 bases each). V was cut by 0 bases and J by 6 bases, with 10 bases left in between. The germline V gene encodes CDR1 SGDLS and CDR2 YYNGEE. The length of the CDR3 is 13 residues. The CDR3 coding sequence is TGTGCCAGCAGCGTAGTCCCTGGGGGCGAGCAGTACTTC. As protein: CASSVVPGGEQYF.

The chain carries TRBV5-1 and TRBJ2-7, with unresolved D. The V gene lost 0 bases and the J gene lost 11 bases, with 21 bases spanning the gap. This CDR3 contains 15 residues. Germline CDR1 reads SGHRS; CDR2 reads YFSETQ. The CDR3 nucleotides are TGCGCCAGCAGCTTGGGGGTCCTGGGTGACGCGATGGAGTACTTC. Translation: CASSLGVLGDAMEYF.

This CDR3 reads CASSLVSLAAGELFF. The CDR3 DNA reads TGTGCCAGCAGCTTAGTGAGTCTAGCGGCCGGGGAGCTGTTTTTT. This chain connects TRBV7-9 to TRBJ2-2; TRBD2 agrees at 7 bases. The trim removed 1 base at V and 6 bases at J, leaving 5 bases unmatched. Per germline, CDR1 SEHNR and CDR2 FQNEAQ (reference sequence). The CDR3 consists of 15 residues.

The chain has TRBV11-3 and TRBJ2-5; D is perhaps TRBD2 (6 bases). Germline lookup yields CDR1 SGHNT and CDR2 YENEEA. The CDR3 contains 14 residues. Trimming pared 5 bases from V and 0 bases from J, leaving 10 bases between. CDR3 sequence reads: CASSPGGDQETQYF. Written as DNA, the CDR3 is TGTGCCAGCAGCCCCGGGGGAGACCAAGAGACCCAGTACTTC.

This chain's CDR3 is CASSLLAGVSNEQFF. The DNA of the CDR3 is TGTGCCAGCAGTTTATTAGCGGGAGTGAGTAATGAGCAGTTCTTC. The V call is TRBV28, the J call TRBJ2-1; TRBD2 matches at 9 bases. This CDR3 has 15 amino acids. V was clipped by 1 base and J by 7 bases; unmatched bases: 5. Per germline, CDR1 MDHEN and CDR2 SYDVKM.

As to this clone: This sample also contains other DNA sequences that code for the same CDR3. In DNA form, the CDR3 reads TGTGCCAGCAGTGAAGGCAATCAGCCCCAGCATTTT. It yields the protein CASSEGNQPQHF. The chain carries TRBV25-1 and TRBJ1-5; no clear D. CDR3 length: 12 amino acids. Germline lookup yields CDR1 MGHDK and CDR2 SYGVNS. Trimming removed 2 bases from V and 2 bases from J, with 1 base in between.

This chain links TRBV7-9 with TRBJ2-1; 11 nucleotides align to TRBD2. CDR3 length: 15 amino acids. Trimming cost V 3 bases and J 6 bases; bases outside gene matches: 4. Germline-derived CDR1 and CDR2 are SEHNR and FQNEAQ (reference sequence). The CDR3 DNA sequence: TGTGCCAGCAGCTTCCTAGCGGGAGGCGGCAATGAGCAGTTCTTC. Its translation is CASSFLAGGGNEQFF.

The J gene is TRBJ1-2, the V gene TRBV19; 10 positions match TRBD1. This CDR3 region has 16 residues. V was clipped by 5 bases and J by 3 bases; unmatched bases: 9. CDR1 and CDR2 from the germline V gene are LNHDA and SQIVND (reference sequence). CDR3 bases: TGTGCCAGTAGTCCCCTTTTCGGACAGGGGGACTATGGCTACACCTTC. Protein sequence: CASSPLFGQGDYGYTF.

CDR3 amino acids: CASSQDIRGTGGGYEQYF. The CDR3, as DNA: TGCGCCAGCAGCCAAGATATTCGAGGGACAGGCGGAGGCTACGAGCAGTACTTC. V gene TRBV4-3 combines with J gene TRBJ2-7; 8 bases match TRBD1. Germline-derived CDR1 and CDR2 are LGHNA and YSLEER. The V and J ends lost 0 bases and 3 bases, in that order; junction bases with no gene match: 13. The CDR3 contains 18 residues.

The chain recombines TRBV20-1 with TRBJ2-7; unclear D gene. The CDR3 contains 10 residues. CDR1 and CDR2 (germline): DFQATT, SNEGSKA (reference sequence). The V end lost 6 bases, the J end lost 6 bases, and 9 bases lay between the germline ends. The DNA of the CDR3 is TGCAGTGCAAGGACCCTCGAGCAGTACTTC. This encodes CSARTLEQYF.

This rearrangement joins TRBV7-9 to TRBJ2-7, with 7 bases matching TRBD1. Looked up from germline, CDR1 is SEHNR and CDR2 is FQNEAQ (reference sequence). The J segment lost 0 bases and the V segment lost 0 bases, leaving 5 bases of the junction unmatched. The CDR3 extends over 16 amino acids. The chain's CDR3 is CASSLAVTGNSYEQYF. The DNA of the CDR3 is TGTGCCAGCAGCTTAGCGGTGACAGGGAACTCCTACGAGCAGTACTTC.

DNA of the CDR3: TGCGCCAGCAGCCTAAAACTACAGGGAACGGGTTACGAGCAGTACTTC. This gives the protein CASSLKLQGTGYEQYF. V gene TRBV4-1 combines with J gene TRBJ2-7; D possibly corresponds to TRBD1 (6 bases). The V end was cut by 4 bases, the J end by 4 bases, with 20 bases between. Germline V gives CDR1 MGHRA, CDR2 YSYEKL. The CDR3 length is 16 residues.

The gene calls are TRBV7-3 and TRBJ2-5, with D hard to call. Germline assignment: CDR1 SGHTA and CDR2 FQGTGA. This CDR3 is 13 amino acids long. With 1 base removed from V and 3 bases from J, the gap between germline ends came to 6 bases. The CDR3 loop is CASSLIDKETQYF. The CDR3 bases are TGTGCCAGCAGCTTAATCGACAAAGAGACCCAGTACTTC. Using reference TRBV7-3 and TRBJ2-5 for the parts outside the CDR3, the full variable domain is GAGVSQTPSNKVTEKGKYVELRCDPISGHTALYWYRQSLGQGPEFLIYFQGTGAADDSGLPNDRFFAVRPEGSVSTLKIQRTERGDSAVYLCASSLIDKETQYFGPGTRLLVL.

As to this clone: One junction end disagrees with the germline gene, perhaps due to a read error. The V and J genes are TRBV18 and TRBJ1-2; TRBD1 is a possible D gene (6 bases). The CDR3 has 11 amino acids. CDR1 is KGHSH, CDR2 LQKENI, per germline. The CDR3 region is CASSRRDRINF. CDR3 DNA: TGTGCCAGCTCACGACGCGACAGGATAAACTTC.

Here the CDR3 DNA reads TGTGCCATCAGCCCAACAGGGAACGGCTACACCTTC. Its protein product is CAISPTGNGYTF. V gene TRBV10-3 combines with J gene TRBJ1-2; D is possibly TRBD1 (6 bases). CDR3 size: 12 residues. The ends were cut back, 6 bases at V and 8 bases at J, with 13 bases in the middle. CDR1 is ENHRY and CDR2 is SYGVKD in the germline V gene.

The chain links TRBV28 to TRBJ2-2, with D possibly matching TRBD1 (6 bases). Looked up from germline, CDR1 is MDHEN and CDR2 is SYDVKM. The CDR3 runs 17 residues. Trimming cost V 1 base and J 2 bases, with 14 bases left between them. CDR3 protein: CASSLLSGGLNTGELFF. The CDR3 DNA reads as TGTGCCAGCAGTTTATTATCTGGGGGCTTAAACACCGGGGAGCTGTTTTTT.

This chain joins TRBV19 and TRBJ1-5, with 7 bases identical to TRBD1. Germline CDR1 and CDR2: LNHDA and SQIVND (reference sequence). The V segment lost 4 bases and the J segment 5 bases; nucleotides outside the gene matches: 8. This CDR3 spans 15 amino acids. The CDR3 sequence: CASSTIPDRDQPQHF. As DNA, the CDR3 is TGTGCCAGTAGTACCATTCCCGACAGGGATCAGCCCCAGCATTTT.